This paragraph covers one TCR beta chain sequence. TCRdb's copy holds only in-frame clones and misses some; the assay was immunoSEQ multiplex PCR. The data show approximately 190,000 clones, roughly four fifths seen once. V dropped 3 bases and J dropped 4; count of bases not matched to a gene: 2. Germline CDR1 LGHNA, CDR2 YSLEER. CDR3 length: 15 amino acids. The data are from a study of blood T cell repertoires in COVID-19. Whole-study context: COVID-19 samples from acute and convalescent phases originated in the United States, Italy and Spain.

The chain is built from TRBV4-3 and TRBJ1-5; 11 nucleotides align to TRBD1. The TCR comes from a middle-aged man who had recovered from COVID-19. Sequenced sample: PBMCs or T cells enriched from blood (not recorded which). CDR3 DNA: TGCGCCAGCAGCCAGGGACAGGGGGGAAATCAGCCCCAGCATTTT. Translated, it gives CASSQGQGGNQPQHF.